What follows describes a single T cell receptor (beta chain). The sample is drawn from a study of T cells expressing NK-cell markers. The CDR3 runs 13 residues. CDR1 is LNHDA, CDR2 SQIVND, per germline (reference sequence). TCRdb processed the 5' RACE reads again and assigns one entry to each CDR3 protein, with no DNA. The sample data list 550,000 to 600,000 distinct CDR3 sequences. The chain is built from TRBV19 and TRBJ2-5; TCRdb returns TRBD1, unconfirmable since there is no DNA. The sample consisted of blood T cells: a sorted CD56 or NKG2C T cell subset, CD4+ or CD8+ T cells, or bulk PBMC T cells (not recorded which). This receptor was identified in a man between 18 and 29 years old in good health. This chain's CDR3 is CASSNFQGKTQYF. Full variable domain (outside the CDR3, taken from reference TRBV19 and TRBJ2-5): DGGITQSPKYLFRKEGQNVTLSCEQNLNHDAMYWYRQDPGQGLRLIYYSQIVNDFQKGDIAEGYSVSREKKESFPLTVTSAQKNPTAFYLCASSNFQGKTQYFGPGTRLLVL.